The clone carrying this T cell receptor beta chain was seen only a few times. The antigen remains unidentified. One end of the junction fails to match germline, which may point to a read error. According to the study, genomic DNA was the template for TCR beta VDJ and CDR3 profiling. A single record per CDR3 protein comes from TCRdb applying MiXCR to the reads. The data contain 170,000 or so distinct CDR3 sequences, about 60% of them singletons. It was patients with CD8+CD57+ cell expansion by flow cytometry who were chosen for sequencing. Germline CDR1 and CDR2: MNHEY and SVGAGI. The CDR3 is 13 amino acids. The data were obtained in a study of CD8+CD57+ T cells in acquired aplastic anemia. In the study overall: Across the sorted CD4+ and CD8+ cells, DNA amounts averaged roughly 3.5 ug. Study conclusions and caveats: It was found that roughly 29 CD8+ CDR3 sequences were shared between patients and controls.

The chain recombines TRBV6-5 with TRBJ1-1; weak D call: TRBD1 (6 bases). Material for sequencing was sorted CD4+, CD8+, or CD8+CD57+ T cells (not recorded which) from PBMCs. This TCR came from a human donor with aplastic anemia. The CDR3 DNA reads as TGTGCCGGCAGTTACGGGCAGGGGACTGAAGCTTTCTTT. Translated, it gives CAGSYGQGTEAFF.